This T cell receptor beta chain was profiled in a study of T-cell reconstitution after alpha-beta-depleted transplantation in children. A remark on this clonotype: Its target is not known.

Notes on the study in general: Reportedly, alpha-beta T cells present about two months post-transplant originated from several hundred expanded clones of graft origin. A year had passed since transplant, and T-cell counts and diversity by then came mostly from newly produced T cells. Some patients' high day-60 TCRbeta diversity was traced to surviving recipient T cells and thymic progenitors.

As it was prepared, the TCRbeta library received unique molecular identifiers. TCRdb reanalysed the PCR reads using MiXCR and keeps one entry per CDR3 protein. This repertoire shows approximately 500,000 distinct CDR3 sequences, about a quarter found once; its top ten account for just over 35%. This CDR3 has 15 residues. Trimming removed 0 bases at V and 6 bases at J, with 11 bases between. Germline-derived CDR1 and CDR2 are SGHTA and FQGNSA. This TCR was sampled from a boy in the first two years of life with Wiskott-Aldrich syndrome, due to receive a stem cell transplant. The chain recombines TRBV7-2 with TRBJ2-2, with D possibly being TRBD2 (6 bases). Source: PBMCs, taken before TCRalphabeta/CD19-depleted stem cell transplant. DNA for the CDR3: TGTGCCAGCAGCTTAGCGGGAGGAGGTCCCGGGGAGCTGTTTTTT. It translates to CASSLAGGGPGELFF.